The T cell receptor beta chain described here comes from a study of blood T cell repertoires in COVID-19. Seattle's enrolled individuals joined amid active infection and were then monitored longitudinally. Source study methods: Using reference gene primer amplification, nucleated cell counts were estimated. Profiled with immunoSEQ multiplex PCR; TCRdb holds only in-frame clones, not every one. V, J and clone size reflect that table, while D and trimming were determined from the DNA. The repertoire holds about 170,000 clones, with just over 90% as singletons. The CDR3 consists of 14 residues. Germline CDR1 and CDR2: MDHEN and SYDVKM. The germline V and J ends were trimmed by 2 bases and 6 bases, with 11 bases remaining between them.

The origin of this receptor is a man younger than 35 with COVID-19, enrolled during active disease. The sample was peripheral blood. This chain connects TRBV28 to TRBJ1-3; D is perhaps TRBD1 (6 bases). The CDR3 nucleotides are TGTGCCAGCAGTTTACAGGGGTGGGTAAACACCATATATTTT. Protein product: CASSLQGWVNTIYF.